This T cell receptor beta chain was captured in a study of T-cell memory formation after mild COVID-19 (dated by TCRdb to 2020 to 2023). A note on the overall study: TCR sequence clusters from the two donors were found to be largely donor specific. Longitudinal TCRalpha and TCRbeta repertoire sequencing tracked T-cell clones expanding and contracting after mild COVID-19 in a couple of donors. The cohort comprised two young, previously healthy adult volunteers, one female and one male.

This clonotype came up a few times. No antigen is known for it. The sample holds no much larger clone one base away, and base qualities are not on file. V loses 3 bases of germline sequence and J loses 5 bases, and the interval between the two ends is 20 bases. Reading the germline V gene (reference sequence) gives CDR1 LNHDA and CDR2 SQIVND. From the cysteine through the phenylalanine, the CDR3 covers 17 amino acids. The DNA shown is the 51-base CDR3, in frame from base 1. Results the study describes overall, beyond this receptor: SARS-CoV-2 specificity was not confirmed for the second-wave clones peaking on day 37. Some responding clones were found in pre-infection memory, which suggests that pre-existing cross-reactive memory T cells took part in the SARS-CoV-2 response. The study included only two mild cases, and larger cohorts that include severe cases with pre-infection samples were judged to be necessary. Contracting CD4+ clones were found mainly in CM and EM memory subsets, while CD8+ clones were enriched in EMRA. Balanced CD4/CD8 phenotypes were observed for clones contracting from day 15 to 85, whereas a bias towards CD4+ was observed for a second wave of clones expanding from day 15 to 37.

Reads for this sample came from an Illumina NovaSeq 6000. cDNA libraries for TCRalpha and TCRbeta were prepared by 5'RACE using constant-segment primers, with sample barcodes and unique molecular identifiers added. RNA was extracted from every sample with Trizol reagent. Library amplification was performed in two PCR steps, and a second sample barcode and Illumina TruSeq adapters were introduced in the second step. Libraries were sequenced on an Illumina NovaSeq with 2 x 150 bp paired-end reads. The source study handled its data this way. Reads were demultiplexed and collapsed into UMI-guided consensus sequences with migec v1.2.7. Using mixcr v2.1.11, UMI consensuses were aligned to TRA and TRB V and J templates and then assembled into clonotypes. A clonotype was counted as expanded or contracted only if both edgeR and NoisET called the change significant, with noise models trained on biological replicates. edgeR calls used a false discovery rate-adjusted p below 0.01 and a log2 fold-change threshold of 1. As an exploratory analysis of dynamics, PCA with hierarchical clustering was applied to max-normalized trajectories of the 1000 most abundant clonotypes. Separately sequenced CD4+ and CD8+ repertoires were used to assign a CD4 or CD8 phenotype to each responding clone. The raw public data were reprocessed by TCRdb itself: fastp quality trimming at Q25, MiXCR clonotype calling, in-frame beta chains only. When rows share a CDR3 protein, they turn into one entry using the most common DNA and genes. What appears here as the V and J calls and clone size reflects TCRdb's work, not the paper's. The sample has nearly 250,000 distinct CDR3 sequences on record, about 16% of them singletons. Together, the top ten hold around 2% of the sample.

PBMCs were isolated by Ficoll-Paque density gradient centrifugation. The sequencing sample was made of PBMCs or a T cell subset sorted from them (not recorded which). This clonotype originated in an adult woman who had mild COVID-19 (a few samples of this study predate the infection). The sample titles of this study are shuffled in the database, so cell type and time point are left out; the donor was told from shared clones. Recombination joined TRBV19 with TRBJ2-1; 7 matching bases give a weak D call of TRBD2. The DNA reads as follows: TGTGCCAGTAGTATTCCCGGGAGGCAGGGGTCGAACAATGAGCAGTTCTTC. This gives the protein CASSIPGRQGSNNEQFF.